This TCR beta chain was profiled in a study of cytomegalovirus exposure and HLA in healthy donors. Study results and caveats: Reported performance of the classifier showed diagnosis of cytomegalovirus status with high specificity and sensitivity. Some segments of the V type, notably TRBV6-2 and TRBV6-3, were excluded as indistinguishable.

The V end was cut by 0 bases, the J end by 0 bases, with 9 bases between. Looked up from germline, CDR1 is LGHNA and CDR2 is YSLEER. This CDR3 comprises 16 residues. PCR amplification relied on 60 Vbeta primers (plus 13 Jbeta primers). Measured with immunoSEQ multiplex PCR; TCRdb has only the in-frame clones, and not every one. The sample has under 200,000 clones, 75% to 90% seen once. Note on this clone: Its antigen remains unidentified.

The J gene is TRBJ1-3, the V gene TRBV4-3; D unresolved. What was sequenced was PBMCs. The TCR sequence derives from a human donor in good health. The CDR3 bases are TGCGCCAGCAGCCAAGAGACATCGTTCTCTGGAAACACCATATATTTT. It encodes CASSQETSFSGNTIYF.